This T cell receptor beta chain was obtained from a study of blood T cell repertoires in COVID-19. Across the study: Collection of acute and convalescent COVID-19 samples took place in the United States, Italy and Spain. In each case, the material was cDNA or gDNA derived from T cells, B-cell-depleted T cells, or PBMCs.

V lost 10 bases to trimming and J lost 5 bases; unmatched junction nucleotides: 9. The CDR3 has 13 residues. Germline V gene data show CDR1 as LGHDT and CDR2 as YNNKEL (reference sequence). Source study methods: Reference gene primers were amplified, and this amplification served to estimate nucleated cell counts. Clones were read by immunoSEQ multiplex PCR, and TCRdb kept only the in-frame ones, dropping some. V, J and clone size are taken as reported in that table, and D and trimming were inferred from the DNA itself. Among tens of thousands of clones listed, 80% to 95% were seen once. The sequenced sample consisted of peripheral blood. The chain combines TRBV3-1 (or the pseudogene TRBV3-2) with TRBJ2-5, with 8 bases identical to TRBD2. The sequence was collected from a woman in her fifties or sixties with active COVID-19. In DNA form, the CDR3 reads TGTGCCACCAACGGGGGGGTATGCGAGACCCAGTACTTC. Its translation: CATNGGVCETQYF.